This T cell receptor (beta chain) was observed in a study of cytomegalovirus exposure and HLA in healthy donors. Background on the study: HLA-typed donors contributed some 87 million unique TCRs, which were held in an early data release. Findings and limits, study-wide: Some V segments (TRBV6-2 and TRBV6-3 among them) were excluded as indistinguishable. Association of 16,951 TCR beta sequences with HLA alleles was found at 0.05 false discovery rate in a later analysis.

Primers for the PCR totalled 60 Vbeta and 13 Jbeta. Clones were sequenced by immunoSEQ multiplex PCR, and TCRdb holds only the in-frame ones, with some missing. The table includes 95,000 to 130,000 clones, around 80% detected once. In the case of this clone: Its antigen remains unknown.

The ends lost 0 bases at V and 10 bases at J; junction bases unmatched: 16. Germline loops: CDR1 MGHRA, CDR2 YSYEKL. CDR3 length equals 18 residues. The gene calls are TRBV4-1 and TRBJ1-4; 8 bases agree with TRBD1. The TCR sequence derives from a young man in good health and CMV-seropositive. The source material was PBMCs. DNA for the CDR3: TGCGCCAGCAGCCAAGATCGCGGGGCCAGGGGGCCATATGGAAAACTGTTTTTT. This translates into CASSQDRGARGPYGKLFF.